The 18 T cell receptor beta chains below were found in one sample sequenced in a study of Graves' ophthalmopathy and Graves' hyperthyroidism. The authors amplified TCR beta CDR3 regions, and they did so from RNA transcripts for repertoire sequencing. A first-round RT-PCR used HTBI primers, followed by a second-round multiplex PCR. TCRdb independently ran MiXCR on the multiplex PCR reads; one entry per CDR3 protein. The table records roughly 350,000 distinct CDR3 sequences, about 18% of them present only once. The sample taken for sequencing was peripheral blood. Source of these receptors: an adult woman with stable Graves' hyperthyroidism.

This clonotype came up many times. This rearrangement joins TRBV19 to TRBJ2-5; tentatively, D is TRBD1 or TRBD2 (5 bases each). CDR1 and CDR2 from the germline V gene are LNHDA and SQIVND (reference sequence). Trimming cost V 7 bases and J 3 bases, with 18 bases left between them. The CDR3 contains 15 residues. For the CDR3, the DNA is TGTGCCAGTACCATCGGGGCTCAAGCGAAAGAGACCCAGTACTTC. Protein product: CASTIGAQAKETQYF.

There are many counts of this clonotype. The chain joins TRBV6-1 to TRBJ1-5; D is uncertain. This CDR3 is 14 amino acids long. The ends were cut back, 10 bases at V and 0 bases at J, with 13 bases in the middle. Germline V gene sequence: CDR1 MNHNS, CDR2 SASEGT. As DNA, the CDR3 is TGTGCCACCCTGAGGGAGGTTAGCAATCAGCCCCAGCATTTT. Translating it yields CATLREVSNQPQHF.

This clonotype was seen repeatedly, ten times or more. The chain combines TRBV6-1 with TRBJ1-1, with 9 bases that match TRBD1. Germline V gene lookup returns CDR1 MNHNS and CDR2 SASEGT. The CDR3 is made up of 13 amino acids. V lost 7 bases, J lost 4 bases, and 4 bases stayed unmatched. DNA for the CDR3: TGTGCCAGCACGGCGACAGGGGGCACTGAAGCTTTCTTT. Translated, it gives CASTATGGTEAFF.

In its sample, this clonotype was seen a few times. The chain combines TRBV28 with TRBJ2-5; D unresolved. Germline CDR1 reads MDHEN; CDR2 reads SYDVKM. The CDR3 spans 14 residues. V lost 7 bases, J lost 2 bases, and 14 bases lay in between. The CDR3: CASKKVLSQETQYF. In DNA form, the CDR3 reads TGTGCCAGCAAGAAAGTACTTAGTCAAGAGACCCAGTACTTC.

CDR3 sequence (DNA): TGTGCCAGCTCGATGGGGGAGGGCGAGCAGTACTTC. Translation gives CASSMGEGEQYF. V usage is TRBV12-3 or TRBV12-4 and J usage is TRBJ2-7, with 7 positions matching TRBD2. The CDR3 loop spans 12 amino acids. The V and J ends lost 8 bases and 6 bases, in that order; junction bases with no gene match: 7.

This clonotype was counted many times. The chain couples TRBV27 to TRBJ1-3; 8 positions match TRBD1. The CDR3 contains 15 residues. Germline V gene sequence: CDR1 MNHEY, CDR2 SMNVEV (reference sequence). Unmatched junction bases numbered 7, after V lost 7 bases and J lost 2 bases. This chain's CDR3 is CASTPDRETGNTIYF. CDR3 nucleotide sequence: TGTGCCAGCACTCCGGACAGGGAGACTGGAAACACCATATATTTT.

The rearrangement joins TRBV29-1 to TRBJ1-1; maybe TRBD1 (6 bases). Germline loops: CDR1 SQVTM, CDR2 ANQGSEA. CDR3 length: 14 amino acids. Trimming took off 5 bases at V and 0 bases at J, with 13 bases between the two ends. CDR3 nucleotide sequence: TGCAGCGTTTCCATCAGGGGCTTGAACACTGAAGCTTTCTTT. Protein product: CSVSIRGLNTEAFF. Full variable domain (outside the CDR3, taken from reference TRBV29-1 and TRBJ1-1): SAVISQKPSRDICQRGTSLTIQCQVDSQVTMMFWYRQQPGQSLTLIATANQGSEATYESGFVIDKFPISRPNLTFSTLTVSNMSPEDSSIYLCSVSIRGLNTEAFFGQGTRLTVV.

This clonotype occurred many times. The V and J genes are TRBV29-1 and TRBJ2-5; 8 bases agree with TRBD1. CDR1 and CDR2 (germline): SQVTM, ANQGSEA. The CDR3 consists of 15 residues. The J segment lost 0 bases and the V segment lost 3 bases, leaving 6 bases of the junction unmatched. The CDR3 DNA is TGCAGCGTTGACCTTAGACAGGGGTACCAAGAGACCCAGTACTTC. This codes for CSVDLRQGYQETQYF.

This clonotype was detected many times. The chain combines TRBV7-2 with TRBJ2-7, with D hard to call. With 4 bases removed from V and 2 bases from J, the gap between germline ends came to 9 bases. The CDR3 consists of 13 residues. Germline V CDR1 and CDR2: SGHTA, FQGNSA. As DNA, the CDR3 is TGTGCCAGCAGCTCATTAGGTCCCTACGAGCAGTACTTC. Translating it yields CASSSLGPYEQYF.

The chain has TRBV6-4 and TRBJ2-5, with 16 bases that match TRBD2. Trimming cost V 0 bases and J 3 bases; bases outside gene matches: 4. The CDR3 length is 18 residues. Germline values: CDR1 MRHNA, CDR2 SNTAGT. The CDR3 sequence: CASSDSMGTSGGEETQYF. For the CDR3, the DNA is TGTGCCAGCAGTGACTCGATGGGGACTAGCGGGGGGGAAGAGACCCAGTACTTC.

This clonotype was counted ten times or more. V and J are TRBV6-5 and TRBJ2-5, with D tentatively TRBD1 (7 bases). The CDR3 has 14 amino acids. V gave up 5 bases and J gave up 4 bases, with 14 bases separating them. The germline CDR1 and CDR2 sequences are MNHEY and SVGAGI. CDR3 amino acids: CASSQTGRGETQYF. The CDR3 coding sequence is TGTGCCAGCAGTCAGACAGGGCGGGGAGAGACCCAGTACTTC.

This clonotype turned up a few times. This chain uses TRBV6-1 with TRBJ1-2; D gene ambiguous. V was shortened by 5 bases and J by 11 bases, with 21 bases between the two germline ends. CDR1 is MNHNS and CDR2 is SASEGT in the germline V gene. This CDR3 region has 14 residues. CDR3 sequence: CASSPKLGIGSYTF. For the CDR3, the DNA is TGTGCCAGCAGTCCCAAACTGGGAATAGGGAGTTACACCTTC.

The table lists this clonotype with many counts. J is TRBJ1-2 and V is TRBV5-1; D unclear. The germline gives CDR1 SGHRS, CDR2 YFSETQ. The CDR3 totals 13 residues. The V end was cut by 0 bases, the J end by 0 bases, with 3 bases between. In DNA form, the CDR3 reads TGCGCCAGCAGCTTGGACACTAACTATGGCTACACCTTC. Its translation is CASSLDTNYGYTF.

The V gene is TRBV12-3 or TRBV12-4, the J gene TRBJ1-3; TRBD1 matches 9 bases. CDR3 length: 13 amino acids. V lost 5 bases to trimming and J lost 10 bases; unmatched junction nucleotides: 6. CDR3 coding DNA: TGTGCCAGCAGTCTAGGACAGGGGAAGACCATATATTTT. This sequence encodes CASSLGQGKTIYF.

This chain links TRBV28 with TRBJ2-2; TRBD1 matches 8 bases. The J segment lost 5 bases and the V segment lost 5 bases, leaving 1 base of the junction unmatched. The CDR3 runs to 13 residues. Germline lookup yields CDR1 MDHEN and CDR2 SYDVKM. CDR3 DNA: TGTGCCAGCAGTGGACAGGGTACCGGGGAGCTGTTTTTT. Its protein is CASSGQGTGELFF.

The sample holds a few counts of this clonotype. The chain carries TRBV25-1 and TRBJ2-7; perhaps TRBD1 as D (6 bases). The CDR3 sequence is 14 residues long. Germline CDR1 MGHDK, CDR2 SYGVNS. V was clipped by 5 bases and J by 5 bases, with 16 bases between them. Written as DNA, the CDR3 is TGTGCCAGCAGTTTGGGGGCGGCGGGCCACGAGCAGTACTTC. This encodes CASSLGAAGHEQYF.

The V and J genes are TRBV5-1 and TRBJ2-7, with D tentatively TRBD1 or TRBD2 (5 bases each). The CDR3 totals 14 residues. Trimming shortened V by 0 bases and J by 4 bases, and 11 bases separated the two germline ends. From germline, CDR1 is SGHRS and CDR2 YFSETQ. The CDR3: CASSLEGPHYEQYF. DNA of the CDR3: TGCGCCAGCAGCTTGGAGGGACCCCATTACGAGCAGTACTTC.

This clonotype was observed many times. This sequence joins TRBV5-1 and TRBJ2-7; D is ambiguous. Germline CDR1 reads SGHRS; CDR2 reads YFSETQ. The CDR3 spans 13 residues. Trimming stripped 3 bases from V and 5 bases from J, with 12 bases between. CDR3 sequence: CASSSPPGNEQYF. Here the CDR3 DNA reads TGCGCCAGCAGCTCGCCCCCAGGAAACGAGCAGTACTTC.